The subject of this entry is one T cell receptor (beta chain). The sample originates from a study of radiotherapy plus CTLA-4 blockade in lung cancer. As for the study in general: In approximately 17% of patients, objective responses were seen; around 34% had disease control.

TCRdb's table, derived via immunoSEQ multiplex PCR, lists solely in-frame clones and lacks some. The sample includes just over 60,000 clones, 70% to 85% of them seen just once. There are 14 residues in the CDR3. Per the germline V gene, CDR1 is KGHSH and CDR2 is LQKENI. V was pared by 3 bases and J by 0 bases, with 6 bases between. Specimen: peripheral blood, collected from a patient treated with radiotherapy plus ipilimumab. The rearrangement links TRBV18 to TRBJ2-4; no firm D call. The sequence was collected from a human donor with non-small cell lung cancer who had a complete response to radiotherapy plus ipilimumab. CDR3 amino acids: CASSPPVAKNIQYF. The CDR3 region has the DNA TGTGCCAGCTCACCCCCCGTAGCCAAAAACATTCAGTACTTC. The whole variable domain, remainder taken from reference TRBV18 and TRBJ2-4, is NAGVMQNPRHLVRRRGQEARLRCSPMKGHSHVYWYRQLPEEGLKFMVYLQKENIIDESGMPKERFSAEFPKEGPSILRIQQVVRGDSAAYFCASSPPVAKNIQYFGAGTRLSVL.